These T cell receptor beta chains were read from a single sample in a study of blood T cell repertoires in COVID-19. Clones were read by immunoSEQ multiplex PCR, and TCRdb kept only the in-frame ones, dropping some. The table shows fewer than 350,000 clones, with 70% to 90% occurring only once. The sample comprised peripheral blood. All receptors come from a woman in her 70s with COVID-19, enrolled during active disease. CDR3s include the opening cysteine and the closing phenylalanine or tryptophan. Each record gives: V gene, D gene, J gene, CDR3 length, clone size, CDR3 DNA, CDR3 protein. The D gene is left open where the match is weak. Size is omitted from some rows. Given values are once, few, many or a class for expanded clones.

>TRBV9|TRBD1|TRBJ1-1|15|NA
TGTGCCAGCAGCGTAGACAGGGGGATGAACACTGAAGCTTTCTTT
CASSVDRGMNTEAFF
>TRBV6-5|NA|TRBJ1-1|16|NA
TGTGCCAGCAGTTACTCCTTCGGGAGGTCGGACACTGAAGCTTTCTTT
CASSYSFGRSDTEAFF
>TRBV27|TRBD1|TRBJ2-7|14|NA
TGTGCCAGCAGACCGGGACAGGGGATCTACGAGCAGTACTTC
CASRPGQGIYEQYF
>TRBV11-2|TRBD2|TRBJ2-3|15|NA
TGTGCCAGCAGCTTAGCCCTAGCGGGGAAAGATACGCAGTATTTT
CASSLALAGKDTQYF
>TRBV10-2|TRBD1|TRBJ1-1|15|NA
TGCGCCAGCAGTGATCTGAGGAGTTGGACAGGGGAAGCTTTCTTT
CASSDLRSWTGEAFF
>TRBV12-3/TRBV12-4|TRBD1|TRBJ2-1|11|NA
TGTGCCAGCAGGGACAGGAGTGAGCAGTTCTTC
CASRDRSEQFF
>TRBV11-3|NA|TRBJ2-6|16|NA
TGTGCCAGCAGCTTGGAGAGAGGGAGGGGGGCCAACGTCCTGACTTTC
CASSLERGRGANVLTF
>TRBV5-4|TRBD1|TRBJ2-2|14|NA
TGTGTCTCCAGGGGGAGTGGACGTACCGGGGAGCTGTTTTTT
CVSRGSGRTGELFF
>TRBV6-1|NA|TRBJ2-5|13|NA
TGTGCCAGCAGTGAACACAGGCAAGAGACCCAGTACTTC
CASSEHRQETQYF
>TRBV5-1|TRBD2|TRBJ2-1|15|once
TGCGCCAGCAGCTTGTGGGGCGGGGGGAACAGTGAGCAGTTCTTC
CASSLWGGGNSEQFF
>TRBV10-3|TRBD1|TRBJ1-4|15|NA
TGTGCCATCAGTGAGACGGGACAGGGGAGAGAAAAACTGTTTTTT
CAISETGQGREKLFF
>TRBV7-2|NA|TRBJ2-3|14|NA
TGTGCCAGCAGCTTCGGCGGGTACACAGATACGCAGTATTTT
CASSFGGYTDTQYF
>TRBV27|NA|TRBJ1-6|16|NA
TGTGCCAGCAGTTTATTGGCGGGGCTTGGAGCTTCACCCCTCCACTTT
CASSLLAGLGASPLHF
>TRBV6-1|TRBD1|TRBJ1-2|15|few
TGTGCCAGCAGTGAAGCTCAGGGGGCGCGAAGAGACTACACCTTC
CASSEAQGARRDYTF
>TRBV7-2|TRBD2|TRBJ2-3|15|few
TGTGCCAGCAGCTGGACTAGCGGGGGAACAGATACGCAGTATTTT
CASSWTSGGTDTQYF
>TRBV25-1|TRBD2|TRBJ2-5|13|NA
TGTGCCAGCACCTTAGCGGGGGGAGAGACCCAGTACTTC
CASTLAGGETQYF
>TRBV30|NA|TRBJ2-1|13|NA
TGTGCCTGGAGTGGTATGGCTTACAATGAGCAGTTCTTC
CAWSGMAYNEQFF
>TRBV5-1|TRBD2|TRBJ2-3|18|NA
TGCGCCAGCAGCTTACGCCCTTTAGGTGGGGGGGGAGTTGATACGCAGTATTTT
CASSLRPLGGGGVDTQYF
>TRBV7-9|NA|TRBJ1-6|13|NA
TGTGCCAGCAGCTTAGGGGCGAGTTCACCCCTCCACTTT
CASSLGASSPLHF
>TRBV27|TRBD1|TRBJ2-7|14|once
TGTGCCAGCAGTTTACGGACAGGGTCCTACGAGCAGTACTTC
CASSLRTGSYEQYF
>TRBV5-6|TRBD1|TRBJ2-7|14|few
TGTGCCAGCAGCACCGGGACAGGGGGGTACGAGCAGTACTTC
CASSTGTGGYEQYF
>TRBV4-2|TRBD2|TRBJ2-1|16|NA
TGTGCCAGCAGCCTCCTAGCGGGGGGGGTCTACAATGAGCAGTTCTTC
CASSLLAGGVYNEQFF
>TRBV6-5|TRBD2|TRBJ2-1|15|NA
TGTGCCAGCAGACTAGCGGCAAGCTCCTACAATGAGCAGTTCTTC
CASRLAASSYNEQFF
>TRBV6-5|TRBD1|TRBJ1-2|13|NA
TGTGCCAGCAGTTACAGGGGGCTGAAAGGCTACACCTTC
CASSYRGLKGYTF
>TRBV3-1/TRBV3-2|NA|TRBJ2-2|12|NA
TGTGCCAGCAGCCTCTCTGCCGGGGAGCTGTTTTTT
CASSLSAGELFF
>TRBV7-2|TRBD2|TRBJ2-3|15|NA
TGTGCCAGCAGCTGGCGGGGGGATAGCACAGATACGCAGTATTTT
CASSWRGDSTDTQYF
>TRBV5-1|NA|TRBJ1-1|14|NA
TGCGCCAGCAGCGCAGGGGCGATAAACACTGAAGCTTTCTTT
CASSAGAINTEAFF
>TRBV27|TRBD2|TRBJ2-4|14|NA
TGTGCCAGCAGTTTAATGGCGGGGGGCTACATTCAGTACTTC
CASSLMAGGYIQYF